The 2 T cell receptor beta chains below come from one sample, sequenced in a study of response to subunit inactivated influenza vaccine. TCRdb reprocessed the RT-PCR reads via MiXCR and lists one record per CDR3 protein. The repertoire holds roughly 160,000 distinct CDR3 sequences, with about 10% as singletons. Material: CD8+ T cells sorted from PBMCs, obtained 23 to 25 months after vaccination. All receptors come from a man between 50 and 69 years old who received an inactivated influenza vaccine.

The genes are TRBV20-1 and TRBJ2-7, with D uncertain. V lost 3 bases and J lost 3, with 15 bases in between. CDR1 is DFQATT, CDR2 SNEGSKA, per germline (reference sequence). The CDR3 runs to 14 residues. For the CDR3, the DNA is TGCAGTGCTAGTTCCCCGGAAACCTTCTACGAGCAGTACTTC. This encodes CSASSPETFYEQYF.

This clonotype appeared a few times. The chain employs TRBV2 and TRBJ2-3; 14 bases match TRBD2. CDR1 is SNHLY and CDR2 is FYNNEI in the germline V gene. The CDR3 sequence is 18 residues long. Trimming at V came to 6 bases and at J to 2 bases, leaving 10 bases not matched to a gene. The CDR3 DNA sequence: TGTGCCAGCAGGACCGGACTAGCGGGGGGCTCTTACACAGATACGCAGTATTTT. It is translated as CASRTGLAGGSYTDTQYF. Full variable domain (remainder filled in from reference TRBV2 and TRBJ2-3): EPEVTQTPSHQVTQMGQEVILRCVPISNHLYFYWYRQILGQKVEFLVSFYNNEISEKSEIFDDQFSVERPDGSNFTLKIRSTKLEDSAMYFCASRTGLAGGSYTDTQYFGPGTRLTVL.